This T cell receptor (beta chain) was sequenced in a study of Ad26.COV2.S vaccination and SARS-CoV-2 variants (dated by TCRdb to about 2021). About the investigation overall: Donors in the vaccine arm were drawn from COV1001, a phase I-IIa trial of Ad26.COV2.S in healthy adults that was multicentre, randomized, double-blind and placebo-controlled. Blinding of investigators to trial group allocation was maintained during experiments and outcome assessment. Ad26.COV2.S was given intramuscularly at 5x10^10 or 1x10^11 viral particles, as a single shot or as two shots 56 days apart. Sequencing of the TCRbeta repertoire served to evaluate the specificity and breadth of SARS-CoV-2-reactive T cell receptors following Ad26.COV2.S vaccination. Trial participants were randomized into five groups of five, in which low-dose or high-dose Ad26.COV2.S was given once or twice, or placebo was given on both occasions. The TCR-sequenced set comprised roughly 30 samples: some 20 Ad26.COV2.S vaccine recipients, 5 placebo recipients and 8 SARS-CoV-2 convalescent individuals.

This clone is a singleton in its sample. Its antigen is currently not known. The sample holds no much larger clone one base away, and base qualities are not on file. TCRbeta CDR3 regions were sequenced with the immunoSEQ Assay. After extraction, genomic DNA underwent amplification by bias-controlled multiplex PCR, followed by high-throughput sequencing. The original methods were these. To quantify the absolute abundance of each unique TCRbeta CDR3 region, sequences were collapsed and filtered. T cell fraction was estimated by normalization of TCRbeta template counts to usable DNA, with usable DNA being measured through amplification of reference genes present in all nucleated cells. Repertoire TCRs were annotated as SARS-CoV-2-specific by exact matching of V gene, CDR3 amino acid sequence and J gene to a known reactive TCR set. The reference SARS-CoV-2 TCR set was derived from MIRA and filtered for enrichment in COVID-19-positive ImmuneCODE repertoires, a step that removed public or cross-reactive TCRs. Using the MIRA antigens, annotated TCRs were further analysed by specific ORF or by position within an ORF. Breadth was defined as the number of annotated unique rearrangements divided by the total number of unique productive rearrangements, and depth was defined as the summed frequency of the annotated unique rearrangements. Group comparisons of TCR breadth used two-sided Wilcoxon rank-sum tests. TCRdb's version of the immuneACCESS table is confined to in-frame rearrangements and falls short of the full clone set. An unresolved V gene accounts for under half of the shortfall where checked; the remainder is of unknown origin. For V, J and clone size, that table is used; D and trimming come from the DNA. In this sample the table shows about 370,000 clones, less than 90% of which occur a single time. The ten largest clonotypes hold under 3.5% of the sample.

Reading the label with the study, this specimen's treatment or condition is: 15 to 20 received Ad26.COV2.S at low or high dose, single or two shots; 5 received placebo; per-sample allocation not given. Repertoires of vaccine and placebo recipients were sequenced from samples taken on day 63 after the first injection. In Cohort 1b, 20 to 25 adults aged 18-55 years were enrolled at a single site in Boston, USA, between 29 July and 7 August 2020. Ad26.COV2.S consisted of a replication-incompetent adenovirus type 26 vector by which a prefusion-stabilized SARS-CoV-2 spike protein from the original Wuhan strain was expressed. The CDR3 numbers 13 residues from cysteine through phenylalanine. Of the read, only the CDR3 DNA is kept; its 39 bases are in frame from base 1. As encoded in the germline V gene, CDR1 is SNHLY while CDR2 is FYNNEI. V is cut by 10 bases and J by 0 bases, and the space between the germline ends is 12 bases.

Beyond this particular receptor, the publication reports: Compared with placebo recipients, Ad26.COV2.S recipients showed higher spike-specific TCR breadth (P = 0.0014). The study was not powered for comparison of responses between vaccine doses or regimens. Comparable non-spike TCR breadth was observed between vaccine and placebo recipients, consistent with only spike being contained in the vaccine. After vaccination, substantial breadth of spike-specific CD8+ and CD4+ T cell responses was reported. It was noted by the authors that total T cell responses may have been underestimated by the TCR breadth and depth analyses.

The starting material was peripheral blood, obtained in a trial of Ad26.COV2.S vaccine versus placebo. The sequence came from a person aged 18 to 59 who received the Ad26.COV2.S COVID-19 vaccine or a placebo. The sequence links TRBV2 to TRBJ1-1, with a weak D call of TRBD1 (5 bases match). The CDR3 protein: CATLVGVNTEAFF. The nucleotide sequence is given as TGTGCCACCCTGGTGGGGGTGAACACTGAAGCTTTCTTT.